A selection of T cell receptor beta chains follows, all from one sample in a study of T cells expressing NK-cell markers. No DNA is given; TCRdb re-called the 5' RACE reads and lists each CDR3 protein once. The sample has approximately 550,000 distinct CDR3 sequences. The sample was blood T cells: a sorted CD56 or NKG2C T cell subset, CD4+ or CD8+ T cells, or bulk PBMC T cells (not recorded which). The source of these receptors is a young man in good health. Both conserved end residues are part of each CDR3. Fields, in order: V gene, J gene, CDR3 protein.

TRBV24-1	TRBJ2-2	CATSDLRTGETGELFF
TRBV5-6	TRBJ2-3	CASSLGTRDFSTDTQYF
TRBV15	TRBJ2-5	CATSRLTSGKETQYF
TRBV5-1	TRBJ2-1	CASSFDSAGNEQFF
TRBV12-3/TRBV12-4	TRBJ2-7	CASSFGQVTNYEQYF
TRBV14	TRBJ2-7	CASSPGLAGGQSSYEQYF
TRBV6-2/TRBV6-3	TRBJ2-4	CASSSGPNIQYF
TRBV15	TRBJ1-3	CATSRSGSLSSGNTIYF
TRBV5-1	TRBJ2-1	CASSLGFSGRSYEQFF
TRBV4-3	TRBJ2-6	CASSQENSGANVLTF
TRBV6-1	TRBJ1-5	CASDRGLLQPQHF
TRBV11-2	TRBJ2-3	CASSSGQGAPKQYF
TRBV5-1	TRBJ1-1	CASSLTGGSTEAFF
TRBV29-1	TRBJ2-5	CSGGTFLGETQYF
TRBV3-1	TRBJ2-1	CASSQDLGTSGRNEQFF
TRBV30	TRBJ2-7	CAWSVGLDRYF
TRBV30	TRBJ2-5	CAWSGSGKETQYF
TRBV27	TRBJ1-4	CASRNLQGGEKLFF
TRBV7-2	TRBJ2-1	CASSPLSGTSLYNEQFF
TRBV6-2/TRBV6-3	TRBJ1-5	CASNQLGGNSNQPQHF
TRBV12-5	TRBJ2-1	CASGLVPGLAAPYNEQFF
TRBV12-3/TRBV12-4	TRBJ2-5	CASNLRGLAEQETQYF
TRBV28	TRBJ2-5	CASSGTRDRGFYETQYF
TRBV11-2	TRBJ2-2	CASITRLGELFF
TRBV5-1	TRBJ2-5	CASSLTGDGETQYF
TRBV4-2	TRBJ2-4	CASSGRGLLEQIAKNIQYF
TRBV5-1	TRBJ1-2	CASSLGGTEHNYGYTF
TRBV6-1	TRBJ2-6	CASSRGLISGANVLTF
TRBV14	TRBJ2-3	CASSPQANTQYF
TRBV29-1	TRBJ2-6	CSVEEVAPYSGANVLTF
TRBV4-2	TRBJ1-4	CASSLDRGGEKLFF
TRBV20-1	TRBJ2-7	CSATVGDGKQYF
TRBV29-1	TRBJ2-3	CSVGGASGRIGTQYF
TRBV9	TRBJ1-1	CASSASTDGNTEAFF
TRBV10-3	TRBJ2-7	CAISDPGEGPYEQYF
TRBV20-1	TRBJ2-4	CSANLPALRIQYF
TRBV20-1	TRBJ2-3	CSARGSSRVTDTQYF